Listed below are T cell receptor beta chains from one sample, sequenced in a study of T-cell memory formation after mild COVID-19. One entry per CDR3 protein results from TCRdb running MiXCR on the 5' RACE reads. The sample holds about 340,000 distinct CDR3 sequences, around 15% seen once. Sequenced: PBMCs or a T cell subset sorted from them (not recorded which). The receptors were gathered from a man aged 18 to 29 who had mild COVID-19 (a few samples of this study predate the infection). Cell type and time point are not known. CDR3s include the opening cysteine and the closing phenylalanine or tryptophan. The D gene is left open where the match is weak. Clone size is given for some rows only: seen once, a few or many times, or a class if the clone is expanded.

CDR3 length	J gene	clone size	V gene	D gene	CDR3 DNA	CDR3 protein
14	TRBJ1-2	few	TRBV5-5	-	TGTGCCAGCAGCTTGGAAGTCTCTAACTATGGCTACACCTTC	CASSLEVSNYGYTF
14	TRBJ2-5	-	TRBV6-1	-	TGTGCCAGCAGTGAAGCGGTGGGGAGGCAGACCCAGTACTTC	CASSEAVGRQTQYF
15	TRBJ1-6	few	TRBV12-3/TRBV12-4	-	TGTGCCAGCAGTAACTCGATCAGCTCTAATTCACCCCTCCACTTT	CASSNSISSNSPLHF
11	TRBJ1-1	-	TRBV6-2/TRBV6-3	-	TGTGCCAGCAGTTTCTGGGAAGAAGCTTTCTTT	CASSFWEEAFF
13	TRBJ2-3	-	TRBV6-5	-	TGTGCCAGCAACCCCGCGAGTACAGATACGCAGTATTTT	CASNPASTDTQYF
16	TRBJ2-3	-	TRBV4-3	TRBD1	TGCGCCAGCAGCCCCGCCGGGACAGGGGGCTCGGATACGCAGTATTTT	CASSPAGTGGSDTQYF
15	TRBJ2-5	-	TRBV10-3	-	TGTGCCATCAGTGAGTCAAGGGGGGGCGGAGAGACCCAGTACTTC	CAISESRGGGETQYF
11	TRBJ2-1	many	TRBV9	-	TGTGCCAGCAGCGCAGGAGGTGAGCAGTTCTTC	CASSAGGEQFF
12	TRBJ2-5	few	TRBV25-1	-	TGTGCCAGCAGTCACAACCAAGAGACCCAGTACTTC	CASSHNQETQYF
15	TRBJ1-2	-	TRBV7-9	-	TGTGCCAGCAGCTTCGTCAGCCTGGGGATCTTAGGCTACACCTTC	CASSFVSLGILGYTF
17	TRBJ2-7	-	TRBV4-1	-	TGCGCCAGCAGCCAAGTGCCCGGCGGGACGGAACCCTACGAGCAGTACTTC	CASSQVPGGTEPYEQYF
17	TRBJ2-3	-	TRBV11-2	TRBD2	TGTGCCAGCAGCTTAGGGACTAGCGGGGGGGAGAGAGATACGCAGTATTTT	CASSLGTSGGERDTQYF
17	TRBJ2-3	-	TRBV5-5	TRBD2	TGTGCCAGCAGCTTGGGACTAGCGGGGGATAGCACAGATACGCAGTATTTT	CASSLGLAGDSTDTQYF
12	TRBJ1-5	many	TRBV7-2	-	TGTGCCAGCAGCTTAGGGGGGAAGCCCCAGCATTTT	CASSLGGKPQHF
15	TRBJ1-6	many	TRBV20-1	-	TGCAGTGCTAGAGATGTTGCCAGAGGTAATTCACCCCTCCACTTT	CSARDVARGNSPLHF
15	TRBJ2-1	few	TRBV6-1	TRBD1	TGTGCCAGCAGTGAACAGGGGACAGGGAGGAATGAGCAGTTCTTC	CASSEQGTGRNEQFF
12	TRBJ2-5	-	TRBV7-9	-	TGTGCCAGCAAGGAGGCAGGGCCAGCCCAGTACTTC	CASKEAGPAQYF
15	TRBJ2-5	-	TRBV12-3/TRBV12-4	-	TGTGCCAGCAGTTTGGGGGCGGGCCCTAGGGAGACCCAGTACTTC	CASSLGAGPRETQYF
15	TRBJ1-2	few	TRBV4-3	TRBD1	TGCGCCAGCAGCCTGAGGTCGGACAGGGAGTATGGCTACACCTTC	CASSLRSDREYGYTF
14	TRBJ1-5	-	TRBV6-5	-	TGTGCCAGCAGAGGACGAGCAAGCAATCAGCCCCAGCATTTT	CASRGRASNQPQHF
14	TRBJ2-5	many	TRBV12-3/TRBV12-4	-	TGTGCCAGCAGAACCACCGGGACCCTAGTGACCCAGTACTTC	CASRTTGTLVTQYF